This TCR beta chain was profiled in a study of T cells after yellow fever vaccination (dated by TCRdb to the late 2010s). Describing the broader study: The SMART-Seq v4 Ultra Low Input RNA kit was used to prepare libraries from fractions with low cell numbers. Bulk TCR alpha and beta repertoires were sequenced longitudinally to track T-cell clones before and after primary and booster YFV17D yellow fever vaccination. The cohort comprised two healthy male donors, one aged 18 to 30 and one aged 30 to 40 years. Blood samples were taken at several timepoints before and after primary and secondary immunization, and bulk PBMC replicates and cell subsets were isolated.

According to the germline V gene (reference sequence), CDR1 reads SEHNR and CDR2 reads FQNEAQ. V and J lose 7 bases and 8 bases, and a span of 9 bases separates them. The CDR3 runs 12 amino acids, cysteine and phenylalanine included. Kept here is only the CDR3 DNA, which spans 36 bases and is read in frame from base 1. In the paper's terms, the treatment or condition label means: live attenuated yellow fever vaccine strain. A standard Ficoll-Paque protocol was used to isolate PBMCs from peripheral blood. CD4 and CD8 T-cell fractions were isolated with Dynabeads CD4 and CD8 positive selection kits. RNA was extracted with TriZol from bulk PBMCs, CD4 and CD8 fractions, and dextramer-positive and dextramer-negative fractions. This clonotype has only a few counts. Its antigen specificity is not known. Base qualities were left out, and no much larger clone turns up one base away. TCR cDNA was made using 5'RACE template switching, a step that added a universal primer site and unique molecular identifiers. Priming of cDNA synthesis was performed from both the TCR alpha and TCR beta constant segments. Library amplification involved two PCR steps, and the second step added sample barcodes and sequencing adapters. Sequencing of the libraries was done on either Illumina HiSeq 2500 (2x100 bp) or NovaSeq (2x150 bp). Turning to the authors' computational methods: MIGEC was used to demultiplex reads and collapse the reads into UMI consensus sequences, and MiXCR was used for V(D)J alignment. Vaccine-responding clonotypes were identified with edgeR using replicate PBMC samples, with FDR below 0.01 and a log2 fold change above 5 up to day 15 being required. Bulk clonotypes were assigned CD4 or CD8 identity according to which sequenced CD4 or CD8 repertoire held them at higher abundance. TCRdb ran its own pipeline on the public reads, namely fastp trimming at Q25 and MiXCR clone calling, and kept in-frame beta chains. Every distinct CDR3 protein forms one entry, paired with its most common genes and DNA. TCRdb, not the original authors, processed these V and J calls. The sample table records 200,000 to 300,000 distinct CDR3 sequences; approximately 6.8% of these occur just once. The leading ten clones occupy more than 1% of the sample.

What the study reported, not specific to this receptor: A small fraction of clonotypes appeared in both the CD4 and CD8 compartments, likely as a result of convergent recombination. After the booster, most of the clones that had expanded following primary vaccination were detected again (roughly 96% of CD4 and 80% to 90% of CD8), which suggests that memory was broadly maintained. Compared with the primary T-cell response, the secondary T-cell response was weaker but faster, peaking on day 5 rather than day 15. Computational filtering was required because FACS-sorted repertoires could contain abundant contaminating clonotypes from the bulk population. Because the study included only two donors, the extent to which the findings can be generalized is limited.

The origin of this receptor is a man aged 30 to 45 who received the YFV17D yellow fever vaccine. Recombination joined TRBV7-9 with TRBJ1-6; no D gene call is confident. Sample: CD4+ T cells sorted from PBMCs, taken on the day of the yellow fever booster vaccination. The nucleotides read TGTGCCAGCACCATCGGGGATTCACCCCTCCACTTT. This is translated as CASTIGDSPLHF.